This TCR beta chain was found in a study of early T cells in non-severe SARS-CoV-2 infection. One entry per CDR3 protein, called by TCRdb with MiXCR from the 5' RACE reads. The sample holds about 48,000 distinct CDR3 sequences, 6.5% to 9.5% seen once. This clonotype was seen only a few times. The CDR3 loop spans 15 amino acids. The V end was cut by 0 bases, the J end by 2 bases, with 10 bases between. Germline CDR1 is LNHNV and CDR2 is YYDKDF (reference sequence). The rearrangement links TRBV15 to TRBJ2-5, with D maybe TRBD1 (5 bases). Sequencing was carried out using whole blood. This sequence originates from an adult who was a healthcare worker with PCR-confirmed SARS-CoV-2 infection or an uninfected control (not recorded which). CDR3 sequence (DNA): TGTGCCACCAGCAGAGATTACACAGGTCAAGAGACCCAGTACTTC. This gives the protein CATSRDYTGQETQYF.